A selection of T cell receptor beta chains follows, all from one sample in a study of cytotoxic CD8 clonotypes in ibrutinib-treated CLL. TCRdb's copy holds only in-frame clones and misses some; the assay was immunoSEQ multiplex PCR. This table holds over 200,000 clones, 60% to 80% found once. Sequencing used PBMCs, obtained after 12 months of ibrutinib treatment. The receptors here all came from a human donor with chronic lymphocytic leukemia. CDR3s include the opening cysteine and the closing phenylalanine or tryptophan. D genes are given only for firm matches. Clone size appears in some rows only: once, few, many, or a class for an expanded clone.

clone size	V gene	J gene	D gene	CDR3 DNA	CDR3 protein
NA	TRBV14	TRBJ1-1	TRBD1	TGTGCCAGCAGCCAGGGGGACAGGGGTTTGAACACTGAAGCTTTCTTT	CASSQGDRGLNTEAFF
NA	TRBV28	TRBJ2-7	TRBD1	TGTGCCAGCAGCCCCATCCCCCGGGACAGCCTCTCCTTAAGCTCCTACGAGCAGTACTTC	CASSPIPRDSLSLSSYEQYF
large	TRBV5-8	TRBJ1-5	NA	TGTGCCAGCAGCTTGGACACATACAATCAGCCCCAGCATTTT	CASSLDTYNQPQHF
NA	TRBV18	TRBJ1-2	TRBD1	TGTGCCAGCTCAGGGGGACAGGGGATCGGTGGCTACACCTTC	CASSGGQGIGGYTF
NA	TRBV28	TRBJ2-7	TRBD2	TGTGCCAGCACCGGGACTAGCGGGGGGAGATTCTACGAGCAGTACTTC	CASTGTSGGRFYEQYF
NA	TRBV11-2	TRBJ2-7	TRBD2	TGTGCCAGCAGCTTGGGACTAGGCAAAAACGAGCAGTACTTC	CASSLGLGKNEQYF
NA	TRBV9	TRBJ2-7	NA	TGTGCCAGCAGCGTATCATCAGACCCCTACGAGCAGTACTTC	CASSVSSDPYEQYF
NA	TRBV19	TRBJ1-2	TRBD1	TGTGCCAGTAGTTTTCGGACAGGTACGATTGGCTACACCTTC	CASSFRTGTIGYTF
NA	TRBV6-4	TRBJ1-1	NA	TGTGCCAGCAGTGTAGTGGGCAGTAGCCCTGAAGCTTTCTTT	CASSVVGSSPEAFF
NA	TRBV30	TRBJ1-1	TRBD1	TGTGCCTGGAGTGTTTGGACAGGGTGGAACACTGAAGCTTTCTTT	CAWSVWTGWNTEAFF
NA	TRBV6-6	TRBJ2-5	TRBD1	TGTGCCAGCAGTGACCGGGACAGGGGGGGGGAGACCCAGTACTTC	CASSDRDRGGETQYF
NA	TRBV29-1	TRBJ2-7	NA	TGCAGCGTCCCGAAGGGGGGACACGAGCAGTACTTC	CSVPKGGHEQYF
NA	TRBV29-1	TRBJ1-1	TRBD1	TGCAGCGTATTGGGACAGGGGGGTACCACTGAAGCTTTCTTT	CSVLGQGGTTEAFF
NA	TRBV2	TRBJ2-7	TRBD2	TGTGCCAGCAGTGAAACGGGCGGGAGGACCCACGAGCAGTACTTC	CASSETGGRTHEQYF
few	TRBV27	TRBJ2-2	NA	TGTGCCAGCAGTTTGGACTGGAGTGCTCCCACCGGGGAGCTGTTTTTT	CASSLDWSAPTGELFF
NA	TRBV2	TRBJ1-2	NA	TGTGCCAGCAGTGAAGCGCGGAGGATCCATGGCTACACCTTC	CASSEARRIHGYTF
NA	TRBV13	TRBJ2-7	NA	TGTGCCAGCAGCTCCGCTTGGGGGCGGGAGACAGCCTCCGAGCAGTACTTC	CASSSAWGRETASEQYF
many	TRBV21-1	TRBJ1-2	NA	TGTGCCAGCAGCAAACAGACCCGGGAAGTCAGCTACACCTTC	CASSKQTREVSYTF
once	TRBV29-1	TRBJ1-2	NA	TGCAGCCTTATACAGCCGACGGGACAAGGCTACACCTTC	CSLIQPTGQGYTF
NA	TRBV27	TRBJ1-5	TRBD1	TGTGCCAGCAGTTTATTCGGCCAGGGGGACCAGCCCCAGCATTTT	CASSLFGQGDQPQHF
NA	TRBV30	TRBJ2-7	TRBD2	TGTGCCTGGAGTGTTAAGTCTAGCGGTTCCTACGAGCAGTACTTC	CAWSVKSSGSYEQYF
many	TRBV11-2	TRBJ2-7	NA	TGTGCCAGCAGCTTATCAGGGGCCTACGAGCAGTACTTC	CASSLSGAYEQYF
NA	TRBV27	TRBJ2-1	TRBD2	TGTGCCAGCAGACTGTCTAGCGGGAGATACAATGAGCAGTTCTTC	CASRLSSGRYNEQFF
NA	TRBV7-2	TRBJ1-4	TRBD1	TGTGCCAGCAGCGCCGGTGGGACAGGGGCAGAAAAACTGTTTTTT	CASSAGGTGAEKLFF
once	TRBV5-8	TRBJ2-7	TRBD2	TGTGCCAGCAGCCAAGTACTCGGACTAGCGGGATCCTACGAGCAGTACTTC	CASSQVLGLAGSYEQYF
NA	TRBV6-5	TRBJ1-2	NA	TGTGCCAGCAGCCCAGGGACGGTGGATGGCTACACCTTC	CASSPGTVDGYTF
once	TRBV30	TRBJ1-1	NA	TGTGCCTGGAGAAGGCACGTGAACACTGAAGCTTTCTTT	CAWRRHVNTEAFF
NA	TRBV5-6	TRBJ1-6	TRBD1	TGTGCCAGCAGCGCGGACAGGGGGAATTCACCCCTCCACTTT	CASSADRGNSPLHF
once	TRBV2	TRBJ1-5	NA	TGTGCCAGCACCTCAAACGGGGGGAATCAGCCCCAGCATTTT	CASTSNGGNQPQHF
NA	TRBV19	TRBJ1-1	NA	TGTGCCAGTAGTGACAGGATGAACACTGAAGCTTTCTTT	CASSDRMNTEAFF
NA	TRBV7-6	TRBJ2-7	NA	TGTGCCAGCAGCTCCGTTCCCTACGAGCAGTACTTC	CASSSVPYEQYF
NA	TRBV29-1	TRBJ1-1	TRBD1	TGCAGCGTTGAGAGGGGGACAGGGATGACTGAAGCTTTCTTT	CSVERGTGMTEAFF
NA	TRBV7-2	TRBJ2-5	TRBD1	TGTGCCAGCAGCCATTGGCCCGGGACAGGGAATGGGACCCAGTACTTC	CASSHWPGTGNGTQYF
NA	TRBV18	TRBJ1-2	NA	TGTGCCAGCTCACCTACTGATCGGGCAGACGACTATGGCTACACCTTC	CASSPTDRADDYGYTF
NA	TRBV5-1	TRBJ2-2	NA	TGCGCCAGCAGCTGGACGGAAACGAACACCGGGGAGCTGTTTTTT	CASSWTETNTGELFF
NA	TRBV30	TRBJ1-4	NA	TGTGCCTGGAGTAGGGGTACAACTAATGAAAAACTGTTTTTT	CAWSRGTTNEKLFF
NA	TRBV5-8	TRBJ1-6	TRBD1	TGTGCCAGCACCTTGACAGGGAGGTCCTATAATTCACCCCTCCACTTT	CASTLTGRSYNSPLHF
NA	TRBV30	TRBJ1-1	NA	TGTGCCTGGAGTGTAGTCCAGGGGAGCATGAACACTGAAGCTTTCTTT	CAWSVVQGSMNTEAFF
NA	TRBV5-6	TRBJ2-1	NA	TGTGCCAGCATAAAAGGGGTCCCCTCCTACAATGAGCAGTTCTTC	CASIKGVPSYNEQFF
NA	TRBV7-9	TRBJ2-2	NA	TGTGCCAGCAGCTTACATCTGAACACCGGGGAGCTGTTTTTT	CASSLHLNTGELFF
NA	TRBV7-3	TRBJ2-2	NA	TGTGCCAGCAGCTTTGACTACAGAAACACCGGGGAGCTGTTTTTT	CASSFDYRNTGELFF
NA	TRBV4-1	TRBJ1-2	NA	TGCGCCAGCAGCCAGATTCCAACAGAGTATGACTATGGCTACACCTTC	CASSQIPTEYDYGYTF
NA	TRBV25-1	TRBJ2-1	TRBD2	TGTGCCAGCAGTGAATATCGGCGGGGGGGTCGGAATGAGCAGTTCTTC	CASSEYRRGGRNEQFF
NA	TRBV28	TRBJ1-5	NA	TGTGCCAGCAGCGAGGGGGATCAGCCCCAGCATTTT	CASSEGDQPQHF
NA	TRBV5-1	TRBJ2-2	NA	TGCGCCAGCAGCTTGGCCGGGCAGGCAAACACCGGGGAGCTGTTTTTT	CASSLAGQANTGELFF
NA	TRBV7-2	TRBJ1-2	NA	TGTGCCAGCAGCTTATCAGGGTCCTGGGGCTACACCTTC	CASSLSGSWGYTF
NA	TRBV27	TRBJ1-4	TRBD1	TGTGCCAGCAGTTTATTTATCGGGACAGTAGGTGAAAAACTGTTTTTT	CASSLFIGTVGEKLFF
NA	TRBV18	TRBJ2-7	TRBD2	TGTGCCAGCTCACCTGGACTAGCGGGGGAGCAGTACTTC	CASSPGLAGEQYF
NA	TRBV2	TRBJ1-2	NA	TGTGCCAGCAGCGACCGAGGTCGCTATGGCTACACCTTC	CASSDRGRYGYTF
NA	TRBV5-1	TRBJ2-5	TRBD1	TGCGCCAGCAGCTTGGAGGGGGCAGGCAGGGCCCAGTACTTC	CASSLEGAGRAQYF
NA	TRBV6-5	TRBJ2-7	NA	TGTGCCAGCAGTTACTCCCCAGGGAACTACGAGCAGTACTTC	CASSYSPGNYEQYF
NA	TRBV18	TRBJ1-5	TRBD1	TGTGCCAGCTCACCCAGCGGGACAGCGGGCCCCCAGCATTTT	CASSPSGTAGPQHF
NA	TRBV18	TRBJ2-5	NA	TGTGCCAGCTCACGCAACCGGGACGTCGCTGGGGAGACCCAGTACTTC	CASSRNRDVAGETQYF
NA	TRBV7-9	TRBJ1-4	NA	TGTGCCAGCAGCTTATTGGGACGGGTGAATGAAAAACTGTTTTTT	CASSLLGRVNEKLFF
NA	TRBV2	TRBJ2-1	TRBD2	TGTGCCAGCAGTCGGGAACTAGCGGGAGTAGGTGAGCAGTTCTTC	CASSRELAGVGEQFF